This T cell receptor beta chain was retrieved from a study of T cell repertoires in cytomegalovirus infection (dated by TCRdb to between 2017 and 2020). About the study as a whole: Peptide stimulations targeted recently identified HLA-C-restricted CMV epitopes, whose presentation resists viral immunomodulation, together with well-studied HLA-B-restricted epitopes. Donor HLA type was relevant to the analysis, because carriage of CMV infection together with the matching HLA type was indicated by public TCR beta signatures. Study-wide conclusions, independent of this receptor: The ex vivo response was dominated by HLA-C-restricted CMV-specific TCR beta clonotypes, and the single most frequent clonotype in two of eight donors was supplied by these HLA-C-restricted clonotypes. Cumulative frequency of public TCR beta family members discriminated carriers of CMV infection plus the relevant HLA type in this cohort and an independent roughly 350-donor cohort.

Data came from an Illumina HiSeq 1500. TCRdb passed the public sequencing reads through fastp at Q25 and MiXCR, retaining productive beta sequences. Merged by CDR3 protein, the rows form single entries marked with the most common genes and DNA. This sample has hundreds of thousands of distinct CDR3 sequences in its table, and roughly 36% of those were observed once. About 20% of the sample is in the top ten clones. This specimen's treatment or condition label, interpreted: in vitro stimulation with specific CMV peptide epitopes to enrich CMV-specific T cells. There are a few counts of this clonotype. No cognate antigen has been identified for it. No quality values exist for individual bases; no much larger clone is one base distant. V is reduced by 8 bases and J by 8 bases, leaving a spacing of 13 bases between them. The CDR3 has 12 amino acids, counting the end cysteine and phenylalanine. Solely the CDR3 DNA is kept, with 36 bases framed from the first base. For CDR1 and CDR2, the germline V gene (reference sequence) lists LNHNV and YYDKDF.

Recombination connected TRBV15 to TRBJ1-5; a tentative D call is TRBD1 (5 bases match). This sequence was found in a human donor in good health (CMV status not recorded). Some clones in this sample may be carry-over from other donors' samples. Material: cultured PBMCs, obtained from culture after CMV antigen stimulation. The CDR3 here reads CATWGYLKPQHF. The DNA sequence reads TGTGCCACCTGGGGCTATTTGAAGCCCCAGCATTTT.